A selection of T cell receptor beta chains follows, all from one sample in a study of shared clonotypes between healthy human individuals. TCRdb keeps only in-frame clones here, not all; method: immunoSEQ multiplex PCR. This table has around 2.3 million clones, approximately 94% appearing once. Material: naive CD4+ T cells sorted from blood. All receptors derive from a man aged 18 to 30 in good health. CDR3s include the opening cysteine and the closing phenylalanine or tryptophan. Each record gives: clone size, D gene, V gene, J gene, CDR3 protein, CDR3 DNA. A D gene is named only where the DNA matches it firmly. Part of the rows lack a size; the others show once, few, many or a class for expanded clones.

clone size: .
D gene: .
V gene: TRBV7-2
J gene: TRBJ2-3
CDR3 protein: CASIEVGGASTDTQYF
CDR3 DNA: TGTGCCAGCATCGAAGTGGGGGGAGCTAGCACAGATACGCAGTATTTT

clone size: .
D gene: .
V gene: TRBV9
J gene: TRBJ1-1
CDR3 protein: CASSVGVGTNTEAFF
CDR3 DNA: TGTGCCAGCAGCGTAGGGGTGGGGACGAACACTGAAGCTTTCTTT

clone size: .
D gene: .
V gene: TRBV2
J gene: TRBJ1-6
CDR3 protein: CASKGEMSSPLHF
CDR3 DNA: TGTGCCAGTAAAGGGGAAATGAGCTCACCCCTCCACTTT

clone size: .
D gene: .
V gene: TRBV5-4
J gene: TRBJ1-1
CDR3 protein: CASSLGGNANTEAFF
CDR3 DNA: TGTGCCAGCAGCTTAGGGGGGAACGCGAACACTGAAGCTTTCTTT

clone size: once
D gene: TRBD1
V gene: TRBV5-1
J gene: TRBJ2-3
CDR3 protein: CASSPRTGGTRTDTQYF
CDR3 DNA: TGCGCCAGCAGCCCTCGGACAGGGGGCACCCGCACAGATACGCAGTATTTT

clone size: .
D gene: .
V gene: TRBV5-8
J gene: TRBJ2-4
CDR3 protein: CASSLGGAKNIQYF
CDR3 DNA: TGTGCCAGCAGCTTGGGAGGAGCCAAAAACATTCAGTACTTC

clone size: .
D gene: .
V gene: TRBV11-2
J gene: TRBJ1-6
CDR3 protein: CASSFGLSSYNSPLHF
CDR3 DNA: TGTGCCAGCAGCTTTGGACTGAGCTCCTATAATTCACCCCTCCACTTT

clone size: .
D gene: TRBD1
V gene: TRBV6-1
J gene: TRBJ2-3
CDR3 protein: CASSPDRVITDTQYF
CDR3 DNA: TGTGCCAGCAGCCCGGACAGGGTTATCACAGATACGCAGTATTTT

clone size: .
D gene: .
V gene: TRBV20-1
J gene: TRBJ1-1
CDR3 protein: CSASSGPDFRF
CDR3 DNA: TGCAGTGCTAGTTCCGGGCCAGACTTTCGGTTT

clone size: .
D gene: .
V gene: TRBV5-1
J gene: TRBJ1-4
CDR3 protein: CASSGGMGEKLFF
CDR3 DNA: TGCGCCAGCAGCGGAGGGATGGGTGAAAAACTGTTTTTT

clone size: .
D gene: .
V gene: TRBV19
J gene: TRBJ1-2
CDR3 protein: CASSINGDYGYTF
CDR3 DNA: TGTGCCAGTAGTATTAACGGAGACTATGGCTACACCTTC

clone size: .
D gene: .
V gene: TRBV5-1
J gene: TRBJ2-2
CDR3 protein: CASSLGGTRNTGELFF
CDR3 DNA: TGCGCCAGCAGCTTGGGGGGGACGAGAAACACCGGGGAGCTGTTTTTT

clone size: .
D gene: .
V gene: TRBV4-1
J gene: TRBJ1-2
CDR3 protein: CASSPETGPYGYTF
CDR3 DNA: TGCGCCAGCAGCCCTGAGACAGGCCCCTATGGCTACACCTTC

clone size: .
D gene: .
V gene: TRBV10-3
J gene: TRBJ2-2
CDR3 protein: CAISERGAYTGELFF
CDR3 DNA: TGTGCCATCAGTGAGAGGGGCGCCTACACCGGGGAGCTGTTTTTT